The sample holds a few counts of the clone carrying this T cell receptor (beta chain). Its specificity is not known. This sample was taken from a study of T cell responses to AZD1222 COVID-19 vaccine. Whole-study results and caveats: When two AZD1222 doses had been given, Spike-specific TCR breadth and depth rose. Clonal diversity was possibly underestimated, and white British individuals and females predominated among donors. Without day 14 samples, only post-peak T cell repertoires were studied.

Profiling relied on immunoSEQ multiplex PCR, and the TCRdb table lists in-frame clones only, not all of them. The repertoire consists of about 140,000 clones, with roughly 91% occurring once and the leading ten covering approximately 6.9%. V was shortened by 5 bases and J by 2 bases, with 17 bases between the two germline ends. The V gene's germline CDR1 is SGHAT and CDR2 FQDESV (reference sequence). CDR3 length: 16 amino acids. Sequencing used peripheral blood, obtained 28 days after the second AZD1222 dose. The chain is built from TRBV11-1 and TRBJ2-3; maybe TRBD2 (6 bases). The sequence came from an adult who received the AZD1222 COVID-19 vaccine. CDR3 amino acids: CASSPFPVADTDTQYF. For the CDR3, the DNA is TGTGCCAGCAGCCCCTTCCCCGTAGCGGACACAGATACGCAGTATTTT.